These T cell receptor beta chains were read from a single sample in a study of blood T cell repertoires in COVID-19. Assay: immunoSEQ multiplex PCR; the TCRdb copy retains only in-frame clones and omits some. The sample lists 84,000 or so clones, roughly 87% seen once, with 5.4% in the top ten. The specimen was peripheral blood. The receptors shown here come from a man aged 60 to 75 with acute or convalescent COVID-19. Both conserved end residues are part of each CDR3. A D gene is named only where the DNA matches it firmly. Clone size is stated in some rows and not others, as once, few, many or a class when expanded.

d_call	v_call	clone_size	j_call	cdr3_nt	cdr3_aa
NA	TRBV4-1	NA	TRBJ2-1	TGCGCCAGCAGCCTCGATTCTGGGGGCGATGAGCAGTTCTTC	CASSLDSGGDEQFF
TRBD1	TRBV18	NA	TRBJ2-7	TGTGCCAGCTCATCCGGGACAGGGTCTTACGAGCAGTACTTC	CASSSGTGSYEQYF
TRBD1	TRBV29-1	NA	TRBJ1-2	TGCAGCGTCGATACGGACAGGGAGACGTTTGGGTATGGCTACACCTTC	CSVDTDRETFGYGYTF
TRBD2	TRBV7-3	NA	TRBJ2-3	TGTGCCAGCACAAAAGCGGGGGGCCCCACAGATACGCAGTATTTT	CASTKAGGPTDTQYF
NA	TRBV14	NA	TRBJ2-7	TGTGCCAGCAGCCAAGAACGTTGGGTTGGGGAGTCGGGCGAGCAGTACTTC	CASSQERWVGESGEQYF
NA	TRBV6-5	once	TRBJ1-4	TGTGCCAGCAGTTACTCGAGGGCCTCAACTAATGAAAAACTGTTTTTT	CASSYSRASTNEKLFF
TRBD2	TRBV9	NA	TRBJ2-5	TGTGCCAGCAGCGTAGGCGGACTAGCGGGGGGGTCCCAAGAGACCCAGTACTTC	CASSVGGLAGGSQETQYF
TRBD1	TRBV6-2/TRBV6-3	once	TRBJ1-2	TGTGCCAGCAGTTCCGGGGACAGGCTATCTGGCTACACCTTC	CASSSGDRLSGYTF
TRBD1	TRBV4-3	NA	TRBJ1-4	TGCGCCAGCAGCCCGGGACAGGGGAATGAAAAACTGTTTTTT	CASSPGQGNEKLFF
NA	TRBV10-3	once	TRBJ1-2	TGTGCCATCAGTGAGTCGACGGGGGTTAGGGATTCGGCCTCCTATGGCTACACCTTC	CAISESTGVRDSASYGYTF
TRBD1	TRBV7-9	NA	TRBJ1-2	TGTGCCAGCAGCCCAAGACGAGGACAGGCTAGGACCTTC	CASSPRRGQARTF
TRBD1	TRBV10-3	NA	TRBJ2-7	TGTGCCATTGCAGCAGGGACAGGACCCTACGAGCAGTACTTC	CAIAAGTGPYEQYF
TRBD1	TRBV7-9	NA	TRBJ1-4	TGTGCCAGCAGCTTTATACCGGGACAGGGTACTAATGAAAAACTGTTTTTT	CASSFIPGQGTNEKLFF
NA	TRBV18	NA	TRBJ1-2	TGTGCCAGCTCACCACAGGGATCCACTAGTGGCTACACCTTC	CASSPQGSTSGYTF
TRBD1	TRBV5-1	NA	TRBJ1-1	TGCGCCAGCTCCACCGTCGGACAGGGGGCTGAAGCTTTCTTT	CASSTVGQGAEAFF
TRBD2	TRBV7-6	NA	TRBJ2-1	TGTGCCAGCAGCTTAGGGACTGCTAGCGGGGGGTACAATGAGCAGTTCTTC	CASSLGTASGGYNEQFF
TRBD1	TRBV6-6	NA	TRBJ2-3	TGTGCCAGCAGCCACGGGACAGGGGGAACAGATACGCAGTATTTT	CASSHGTGGTDTQYF
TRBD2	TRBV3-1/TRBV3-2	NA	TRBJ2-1	TGTGCCAGCAGCCGAAATGGACTAGCGGGGCTTCGGGGGGAGCAGTTCTTC	CASSRNGLAGLRGEQFF
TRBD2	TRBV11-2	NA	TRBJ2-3	TGTGCCAGCAGCCCACTAGCGGGTACGCAGTATTTT	CASSPLAGTQYF
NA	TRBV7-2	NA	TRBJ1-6	TGTGCCTCGGGACTAGGGAATTCACCCCTCCACTTT	CASGLGNSPLHF
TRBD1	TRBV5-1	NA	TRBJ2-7	TGCGCCAGCAGCGCGGGGACAGGGCTGGCCGAGCAGTACTTC	CASSAGTGLAEQYF
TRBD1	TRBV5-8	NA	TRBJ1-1	TGTGCCAGCAGCAAGACAGGGCTCACTGAAGCTTTCTTT	CASSKTGLTEAFF
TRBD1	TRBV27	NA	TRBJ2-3	TGTGCCAGCAGTTTAGACAGGGAAGTGACAGATACGCAGTATTTT	CASSLDREVTDTQYF
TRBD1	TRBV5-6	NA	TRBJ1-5	TGTGCCAGCAGCTTGGCTGCCGGGACAGGCAATCAGCCCCAGCATTTT	CASSLAAGTGNQPQHF
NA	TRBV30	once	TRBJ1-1	TGTGCCTGGAACGGGCGCTGGGGCTACACTGAAGCTTTCTTT	CAWNGRWGYTEAFF
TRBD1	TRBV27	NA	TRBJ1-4	TGTGCCAGCAGTTTAAAGCTGACAGGGGGCAATGAAAAACTGTTTTTT	CASSLKLTGGNEKLFF
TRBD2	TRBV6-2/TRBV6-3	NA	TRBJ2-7	TGTGCCAGCAGTTACGAGGTAGCGGGGCCTCTAAGGGAGCAGTACTTC	CASSYEVAGPLREQYF
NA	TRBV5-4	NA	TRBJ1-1	TGTGCCAGCAGTCAACAGATGTTGACTGAAGCTTTCTTT	CASSQQMLTEAFF
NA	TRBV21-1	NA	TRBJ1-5	TGTGCCAGCAGCCCAAGACAGGGCAATCAGCCCCAGCATTTT	CASSPRQGNQPQHF
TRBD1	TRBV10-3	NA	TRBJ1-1	TGTGCCATCAGGACAGGGGCTATGAACACTGAAGCTTTCTTT	CAIRTGAMNTEAFF
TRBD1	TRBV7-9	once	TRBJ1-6	TGTGCCAGCCCGGACAGGGATAATTCACCCCTCCACTTT	CASPDRDNSPLHF
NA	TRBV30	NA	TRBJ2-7	TGTGCCTGGAGCGCTATTACCTTTCGGGACAACCCTGCCTACGAGCAGTACTTC	CAWSAITFRDNPAYEQYF
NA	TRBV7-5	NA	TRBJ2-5	TGTGCCAGAAGCTTAAGCCCCCAGGGGGCCGGAGAGACCCAGTACTTC	CARSLSPQGAGETQYF
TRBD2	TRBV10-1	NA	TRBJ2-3	TGCGCCAGCAGTGAGTCGCGGGGGGGCAGGACAGATACGCAGTATTTT	CASSESRGGRTDTQYF
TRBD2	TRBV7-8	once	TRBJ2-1	TGTGCCAGCAGCTTAGATAGCGGGGGATACAATGAGCAGTTCTTC	CASSLDSGGYNEQFF
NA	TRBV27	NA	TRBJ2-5	TGTGCCAGCAGTTCACAGAGGGAATCAGAGACCCAGTACTTC	CASSSQRESETQYF
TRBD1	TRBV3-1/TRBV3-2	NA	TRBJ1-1	TGTGCCAGCAGCCAAGATGTAGGGGGCTCGATCAACACTGAAGCTTTCTTT	CASSQDVGGSINTEAFF
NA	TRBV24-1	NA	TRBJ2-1	TGTGCCACCGGGAGTGGGCTGGGGGAGCAGTTCTTC	CATGSGLGEQFF
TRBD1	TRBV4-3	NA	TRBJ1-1	TGCGCCAGCAGCCTAGACAGGGGCACTGAAGCTTTCTTT	CASSLDRGTEAFF
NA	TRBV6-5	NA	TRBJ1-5	TGTGCCAGCAGTTTTACAGGTCCGAATCAGCCCCAGCATTTT	CASSFTGPNQPQHF
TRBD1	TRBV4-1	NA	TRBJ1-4	TGCGCCAGCAGCCAAGGGGTTGCACAGGGGAACGAAAAACTGTTTTTT	CASSQGVAQGNEKLFF
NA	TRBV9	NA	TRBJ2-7	TGTGCCAGCAGCGTTGGGCTCGAGGGCCATCAATACGAGCAGTACTTC	CASSVGLEGHQYEQYF
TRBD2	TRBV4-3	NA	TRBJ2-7	TGCGCCAGCAGCCAAGACCGCGGGTATCGGGGGGGCTACGAGCAGTACTTC	CASSQDRGYRGGYEQYF
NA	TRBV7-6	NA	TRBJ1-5	TGTGCCAGCAGCTTAGGACCGACAGGTTCCAATCAGCCCCAGCATTTT	CASSLGPTGSNQPQHF
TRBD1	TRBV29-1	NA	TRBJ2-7	TGCAGCGTTGTAGGGTGGGGACAGGGCTTACTCTACGAGCAGTACTTC	CSVVGWGQGLLYEQYF
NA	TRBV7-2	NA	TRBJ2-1	TGTGCCAGCAGCTTAGATTGGCCCCAAGCGGAGCAGTTCTTC	CASSLDWPQAEQFF
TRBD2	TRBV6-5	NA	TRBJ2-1	TGTGCCAGCACCGGGACTAGCCTACGACAGAAGCAGTTCTTC	CASTGTSLRQKQFF
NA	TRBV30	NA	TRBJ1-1	TGTGCCTATACCGGAGATTTTCCCAAGCAAGCTTTCTTT	CAYTGDFPKQAFF
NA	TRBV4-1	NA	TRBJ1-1	TGCGCCAGCAGCCAAGAGGACAGATGGCAGCTAACTGAAGCTTTCTTT	CASSQEDRWQLTEAFF
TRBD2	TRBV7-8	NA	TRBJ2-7	TGTGCCAGCAGCTTCCCTAGCGGGGGACACTACGAGCAGTACTTC	CASSFPSGGHYEQYF
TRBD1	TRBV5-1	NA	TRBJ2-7	TGCGCCAGCAGCTTGGATCGTACAGGGGGCTTCTACGAGCAGTACTTC	CASSLDRTGGFYEQYF
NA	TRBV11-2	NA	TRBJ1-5	TGTGCCAGCAGCTTAGTGATAGAACAGCATTTT	CASSLVIEQHF
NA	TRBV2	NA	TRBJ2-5	TGTGCCAGCAGTAGACCGGGGGGCCGGGAGGAGACCCAGTACTTC	CASSRPGGREETQYF